The T cell receptor beta chain under discussion was sequenced for a study of graft-versus-host responses after intestinal transplantation (dated by TCRdb to 2020 to 2022). For the wider study: The transplants that recipients got were multivisceral, liver-intestinal, or isolated intestinal. Every recipient was given anti-thymocyte globulin induction, then maintenance tacrolimus and steroids for 2 to 4 years. Bulk TCR-beta CDR3 sequencing was used to track graft-versus-host and host-versus-graft alloreactive T cell clones in the graft, circulation and bone marrow after intestinal transplantation. Alloreactive clones were identified by sequencing pre-transplant mixed lymphocyte reaction products and comparing them with unstimulated pre-transplant donor and recipient T cells. The cohort enrolled 20 to 25 intestinal transplant recipients, one of whom was a retransplant, and a few patients without pretransplant specimens were excluded. Donor T cell macrochimerism was defined as a peak of at least 4% donor T cells among recipient peripheral blood mononuclear cells. Samples from three later patients were sequenced in-house on an Illumina MiSeq with MiXCR processing rather than by the commercial service. Study-wide conclusions, independent of this receptor: GvH clones turned up in recipient bone marrow, with some appearing earlier in ileal mucosa or blood, a pattern consistent with an intestinal mucosal origin. Early after transplant, peak levels of circulating GvH clones were found to be associated with declines in HvG clones. High GvH to HvG T cell clonal ratios were observed in the allografts of patients with donor T cell macrochimerism. Conclusions were limited by the relatively low number and heterogeneity of intestinal transplant patients.

The library was prepared using the immunoSEQ multiplex PCR assay. For most patients, genomic DNA was isolated with the Qiagen DNeasy Blood and Tissue Kit and sent frozen to Adaptive Biotechnologies for TCR sequencing. For most patients, genomic DNA was subjected to high-throughput TCR-beta CDR3 sequencing by Adaptive Biotechnologies. The paper's processing steps were these. TCR sequencing data were retrieved from Adaptive's ImmunoSEQ software for 15 to 20 patients, whereas a few other patients were processed with MiXCR and VDJtools. To correct CD4 versus CD8 sorting errors, sequences present in both subsets at a frequency ratio below 5:1 were removed. CDR3 nucleotide sequences shared between donor and recipient were removed because the origin of such sequences could not be assigned. At least 2-fold expansion over unstimulated cells and a minimum CFSE-low frequency of 0.002% (template counts) or 0.001% (read counts) were required for clones to be classified as alloreactive. Clones were considered mappable if detected in sequenced pre-transplant spleen, lymph node, or MLR CFSE-low populations of the donor or recipient. Cumulative frequency of alloreactive clones was calculated as a percentage of all sequences weighted by copy number. TCRdb obtained this table from immuneACCESS and retained in-frame rearrangements with V and J assigned. These tables miss some clones; where compared with another copy, unresolved V genes account for less than half of the shortfall, and the remainder is unexplained. Clonal size and the V and J genes are those of that table, whereas D and trimming came from the DNA. For this sample the table gives 80,000 to 90,000 clones, of which over 85% were detected only once. Together, the top ten hold roughly 0.31% of the sample.

The CDR1 and CDR2 encoded by the germline V gene are SGDLS and YYNGEE. The CDR3 numbers 16 residues from cysteine through phenylalanine. The only DNA kept is the CDR3, 48 bases in frame from the first base. Relative to germline, V is missing 4 bases and J is missing 4 bases, with 10 bases of the junction outside any gene match. In the paper's terms, the time point label means: cells obtained before transplantation from donor or recipient. CD3+CD4+ and CD3+CD8+ populations were FACS-sorted from unstimulated pre-transplant donor and recipient cells taken from spleen or lymph nodes. As for this clone: No cognate antigen has been identified for it. There are no base qualities to consult, and no much larger clone falls within one base.

The chain was built from TRBV9 and TRBJ2-7, with 11 central nucleotides matching TRBD2. The receptor comes from a human donor who received an intestinal transplant. The source material was unstimulated CD4+ T cells sorted from spleen or lymph node cells, sampled before intestinal transplant. At the DNA level, the sequence is TGTGCCAGCAGCACGGGACTAGCGGACCCTAGGTACGAGCAGTACTTC. Translated, it reads CASSTGLADPRYEQYF.